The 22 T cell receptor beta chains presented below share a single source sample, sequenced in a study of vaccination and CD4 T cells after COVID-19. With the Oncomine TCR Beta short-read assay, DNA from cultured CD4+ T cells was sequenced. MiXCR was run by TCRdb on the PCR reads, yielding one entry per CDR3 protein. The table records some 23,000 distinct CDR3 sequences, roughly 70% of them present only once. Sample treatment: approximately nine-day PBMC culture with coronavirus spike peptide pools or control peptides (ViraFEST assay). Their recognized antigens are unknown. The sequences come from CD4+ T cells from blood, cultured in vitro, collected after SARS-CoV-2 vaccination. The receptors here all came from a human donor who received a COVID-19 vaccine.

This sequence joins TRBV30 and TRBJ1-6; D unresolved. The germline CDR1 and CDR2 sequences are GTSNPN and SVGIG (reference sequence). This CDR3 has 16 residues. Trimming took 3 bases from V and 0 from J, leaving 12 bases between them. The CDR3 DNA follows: TGTGCCTGGAGGATCGGTCGCAGCTCCTATAATTCACCCCTCCACTTT. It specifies CAWRIGRSSYNSPLHF.

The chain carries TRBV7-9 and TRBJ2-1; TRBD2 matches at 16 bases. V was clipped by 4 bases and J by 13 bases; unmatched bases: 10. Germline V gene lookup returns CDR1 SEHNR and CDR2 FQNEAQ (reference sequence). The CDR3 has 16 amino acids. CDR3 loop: CASSSQGLAGGANQFF. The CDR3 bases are TGTGCCAGCAGCTCCCAGGGACTAGCGGGGGGGGCGAACCAGTTCTTC.

CDR3 in amino acids: CASRETGGFNSPLHF. CDR3 DNA: TGTGCCAGCAGGGAGACAGGGGGCTTTAATTCACCCCTCCACTTT. The V call is TRBV12-3 or TRBV12-4, the J call TRBJ1-6; 10 bases map to TRBD1. The CDR3 is 15 amino acids. J gave up 6 bases and V 6 bases, and 5 bases lay outside the gene matches.

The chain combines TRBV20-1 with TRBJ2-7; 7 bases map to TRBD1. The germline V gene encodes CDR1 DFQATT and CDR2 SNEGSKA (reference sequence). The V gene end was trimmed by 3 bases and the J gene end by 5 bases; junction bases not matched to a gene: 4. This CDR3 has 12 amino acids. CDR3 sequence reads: CSASVTGDEQYF. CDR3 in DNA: TGCAGTGCTAGCGTAACAGGGGACGAGCAGTACTTC.

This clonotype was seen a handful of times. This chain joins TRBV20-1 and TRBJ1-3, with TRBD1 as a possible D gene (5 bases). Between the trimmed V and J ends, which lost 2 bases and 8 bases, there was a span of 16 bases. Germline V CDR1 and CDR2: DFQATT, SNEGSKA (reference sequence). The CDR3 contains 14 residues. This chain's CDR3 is CSARTAQRGDTIYF. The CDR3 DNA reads TGCAGTGCTAGAACCGCCCAGAGAGGGGACACCATATATTTT.

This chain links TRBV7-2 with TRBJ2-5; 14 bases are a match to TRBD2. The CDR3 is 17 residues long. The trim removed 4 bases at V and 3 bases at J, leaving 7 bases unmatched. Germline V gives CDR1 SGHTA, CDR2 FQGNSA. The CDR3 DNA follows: TGTGCCAGCAGCTCAGGGACTAGCGGGGGAGGGAAAGAGACCCAGTACTTC. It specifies CASSSGTSGGGKETQYF.

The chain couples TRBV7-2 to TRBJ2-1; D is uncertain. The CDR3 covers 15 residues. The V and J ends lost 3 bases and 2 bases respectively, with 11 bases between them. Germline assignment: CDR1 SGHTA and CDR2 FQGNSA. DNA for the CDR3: TGTGCCAGCAGCTTTACCGTGGGGACCTACAATGAGCAGTTCTTC. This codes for CASSFTVGTYNEQFF.

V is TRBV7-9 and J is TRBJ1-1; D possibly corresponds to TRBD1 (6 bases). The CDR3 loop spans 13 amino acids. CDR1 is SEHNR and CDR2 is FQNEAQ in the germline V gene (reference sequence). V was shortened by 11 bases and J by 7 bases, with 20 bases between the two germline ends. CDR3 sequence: CAGAAGAIGEAFF. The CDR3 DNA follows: TGTGCCGGGGCGGCGGGGGCCATCGGTGAAGCTTTCTTT.

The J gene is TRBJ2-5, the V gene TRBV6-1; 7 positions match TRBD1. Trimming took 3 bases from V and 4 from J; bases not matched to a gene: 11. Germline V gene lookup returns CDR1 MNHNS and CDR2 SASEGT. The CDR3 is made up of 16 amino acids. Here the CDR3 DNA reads TGTGCCAGCAGTGAGTTCCTGAGGGGGCTCGGAGAGACCCAGTACTTC. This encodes CASSEFLRGLGETQYF.

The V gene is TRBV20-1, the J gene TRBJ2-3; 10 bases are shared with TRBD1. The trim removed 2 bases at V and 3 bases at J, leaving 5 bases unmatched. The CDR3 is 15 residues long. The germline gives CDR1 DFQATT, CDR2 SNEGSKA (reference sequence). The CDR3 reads CSARLGDRGTDTQYF. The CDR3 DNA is TGCAGTGCTAGATTGGGGGACAGGGGAACAGATACGCAGTATTTT.

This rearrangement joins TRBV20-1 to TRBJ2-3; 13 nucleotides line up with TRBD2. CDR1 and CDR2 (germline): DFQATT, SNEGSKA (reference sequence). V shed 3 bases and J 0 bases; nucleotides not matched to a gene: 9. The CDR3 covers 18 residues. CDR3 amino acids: CSASMGLAGSASTDTQYF. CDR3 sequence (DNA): TGCAGTGCTAGCATGGGACTAGCGGGAAGTGCTAGCACAGATACGCAGTATTTT.

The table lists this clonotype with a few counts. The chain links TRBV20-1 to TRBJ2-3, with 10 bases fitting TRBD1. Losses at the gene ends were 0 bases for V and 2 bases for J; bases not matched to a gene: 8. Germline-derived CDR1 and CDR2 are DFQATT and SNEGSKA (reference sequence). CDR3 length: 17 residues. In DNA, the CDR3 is TGCAGTGCTAGAGACCCTATGACAGGGGGCTTCACAGATACGCAGTATTTT. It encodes CSARDPMTGGFTDTQYF.

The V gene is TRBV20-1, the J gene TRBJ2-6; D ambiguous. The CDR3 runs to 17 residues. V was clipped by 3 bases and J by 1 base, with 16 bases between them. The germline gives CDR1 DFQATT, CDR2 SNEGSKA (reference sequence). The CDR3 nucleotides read TGCAGTGCTAGTAGCCGGCACAGCAAGTCTGGGGCCAACGTCCTGACTTTC. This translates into CSASSRHSKSGANVLTF.

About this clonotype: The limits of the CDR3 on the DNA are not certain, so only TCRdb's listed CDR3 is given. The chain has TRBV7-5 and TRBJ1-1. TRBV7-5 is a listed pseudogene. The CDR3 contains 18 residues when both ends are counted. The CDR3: CISVSEALGREVNTEAFF.

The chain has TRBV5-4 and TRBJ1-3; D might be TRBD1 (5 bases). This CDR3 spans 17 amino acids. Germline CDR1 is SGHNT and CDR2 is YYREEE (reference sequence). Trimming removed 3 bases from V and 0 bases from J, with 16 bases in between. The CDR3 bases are TGTGCCAGCAGCTCGGATAGGTGGGGGAACTCTGGAAACACCATATATTTT. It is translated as CASSSDRWGNSGNTIYF.

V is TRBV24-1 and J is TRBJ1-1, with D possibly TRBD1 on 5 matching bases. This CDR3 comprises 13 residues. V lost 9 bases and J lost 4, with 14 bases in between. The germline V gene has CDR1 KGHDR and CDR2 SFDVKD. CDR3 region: CATRPQGFTEAFF. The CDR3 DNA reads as TGTGCCACCCGCCCTCAGGGTTTCACTGAAGCTTTCTTT.

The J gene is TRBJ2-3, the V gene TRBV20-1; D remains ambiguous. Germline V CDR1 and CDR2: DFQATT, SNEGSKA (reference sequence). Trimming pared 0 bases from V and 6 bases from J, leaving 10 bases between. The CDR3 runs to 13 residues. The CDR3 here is CSARESIGDTQYF. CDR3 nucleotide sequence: TGCAGTGCTAGAGAGAGTATTGGGGATACGCAGTATTTT.

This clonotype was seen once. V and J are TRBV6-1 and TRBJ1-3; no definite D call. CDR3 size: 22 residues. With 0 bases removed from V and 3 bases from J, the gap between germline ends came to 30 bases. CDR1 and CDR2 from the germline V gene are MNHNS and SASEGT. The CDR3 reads CASSEAPLSGFGLRSSGNTIYF. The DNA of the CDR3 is TGTGCCAGCAGTGAAGCGCCTCTTAGCGGGTTCGGGCTAAGGAGTAGTGGAAACACCATATATTTT.

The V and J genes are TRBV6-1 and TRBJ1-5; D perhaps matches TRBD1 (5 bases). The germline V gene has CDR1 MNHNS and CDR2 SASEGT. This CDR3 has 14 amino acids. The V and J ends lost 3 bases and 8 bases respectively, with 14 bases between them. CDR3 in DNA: TGTGCCAGCAGTGAGGTCAGGCTAGGGGAGCCCCAGCATTTT. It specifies CASSEVRLGEPQHF.

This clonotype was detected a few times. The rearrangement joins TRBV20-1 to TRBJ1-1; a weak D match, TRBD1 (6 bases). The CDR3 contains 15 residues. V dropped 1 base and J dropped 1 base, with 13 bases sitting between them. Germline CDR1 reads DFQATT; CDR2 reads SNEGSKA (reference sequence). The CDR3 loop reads CSARGGTGQNTEAFF. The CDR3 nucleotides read TGCAGTGCTAGAGGGGGGACGGGACAGAACACTGAAGCTTTCTTT.

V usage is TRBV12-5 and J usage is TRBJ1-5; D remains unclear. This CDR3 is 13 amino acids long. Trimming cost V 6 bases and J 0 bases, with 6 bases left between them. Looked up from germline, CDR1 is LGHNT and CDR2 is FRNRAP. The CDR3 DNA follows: TGTGCTAGTGGGCCAGATAGCAATCAGCCCCAGCATTTT. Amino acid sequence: CASGPDSNQPQHF.

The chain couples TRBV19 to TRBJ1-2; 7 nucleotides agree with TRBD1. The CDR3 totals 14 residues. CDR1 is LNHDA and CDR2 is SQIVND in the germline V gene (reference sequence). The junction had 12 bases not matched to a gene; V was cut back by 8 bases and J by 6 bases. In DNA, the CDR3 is TGTGCCAGTCGCACTAACCACAGGGGCGATGGCTACACCTTC. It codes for CASRTNHRGDGYTF.